This is a list of T cell receptor beta chains from one sample in a study of CD8 T cells in ankylosing spondylitis. Using its own MiXCR run on the 5' RACE reads, TCRdb lists one record per CDR3 protein. The data contain some 85,000 distinct CDR3 sequences, about 9% of them singletons. The sequenced material came from blood, either unsorted or a sorted T cell fraction (not recorded which). The receptors here all came from a male donor with ankylosing spondylitis. CDR3s include the opening cysteine and the closing phenylalanine or tryptophan. The D gene is left open where the match is weak. The size entry is marked missing in some rows and otherwise reads once, few, many or a size class.

>TRBJ1-2|TRBD1|many|TRBV6-1
CASSEGTGYGYTF
TGTGCCAGCAGCGAAGGGACAGGTTATGGCTACACCTTC
>TRBJ2-7|-|few|TRBV20-1
CSARDGGSASYEQYF
TGCAGTGCTAGAGATGGGGGATCGGCCTCCTACGAGCAGTACTTC
>TRBJ2-1|TRBD1|many|TRBV12-3/TRBV12-4
CASSPGQGAAYNEQFF
TGTGCCAGCAGTCCCGGACAGGGGGCGGCCTACAATGAGCAGTTCTTC
>TRBJ2-1|TRBD2|-|TRBV6-4
CASSPETSGSNEQFF
TGTGCCAGCAGCCCGGAGACTAGCGGGAGCAATGAGCAGTTCTTC
>TRBJ1-1|-|many|TRBV24-1
CATSDHRANTEAFF
TGTGCCACCAGTGATCACAGGGCGAACACTGAAGCTTTCTTT
>TRBJ2-1|TRBD2|many|TRBV29-1
CSVTGTSGRGDYNEQFF
TGCAGCGTCACCGGGACTAGCGGGAGAGGGGACTACAATGAGCAGTTCTTC
>TRBJ1-4|-|many|TRBV3-1
CASSQDAGHRNEKLFF
TGTGCCAGCAGCCAAGATGCGGGACACCGTAATGAAAAACTGTTTTTT
>TRBJ2-5|-|-|TRBV6-2/TRBV6-3
CASSYDGEETQYF
TGTGCCAGCAGTTACGATGGGGAAGAGACCCAGTACTTC
>TRBJ2-7|-|few|TRBV18
CASSGGSLEQYF
TGTGCCAGCTCAGGGGGCTCACTCGAGCAGTACTTC
>TRBJ2-1|-|many|TRBV20-1
CSAGEQFF
TGCAGTGCGGGTGAGCAGTTCTTC
>TRBJ2-1|-|few|TRBV6-1
CASSEWGEGGNEQFF
TGTGCCAGCAGTGAATGGGGTGAGGGGGGCAATGAGCAGTTCTTC
>TRBJ2-5|-|-|TRBV7-8
CASTIRGNNRETQYF
TGTGCCAGCACCATTAGGGGGAACAACAGAGAGACCCAGTACTTC
>TRBJ2-2|TRBD2|few|TRBV19
CASRASGTSGSGERELFF
TGTGCCAGCAGAGCCTCTGGGACTAGCGGGAGCGGAGAGAGGGAGCTGTTTTTT
>TRBJ1-5|-|-|TRBV12-5
CASGEQGGNQPQHF
TGTGCTAGTGGCGAACAGGGCGGCAATCAGCCCCAGCATTTT
>TRBJ2-6|-|many|TRBV5-1
CASSLVEGIGANVLTF
TGCGCCAGCAGCTTGGTGGAGGGGATTGGGGCCAACGTCCTGACTTTC
>TRBJ1-2|-|few|TRBV20-1
CSARDRGGGYGYTF
TGCAGTGCTAGAGATCGTGGAGGGGGCTATGGCTACACCTTC
>TRBJ1-1|TRBD1|-|TRBV6-1
CASSKTGEGTEAFF
TGTGCCAGCAGCAAGACAGGGGAGGGCACTGAAGCTTTCTTT
>TRBJ1-1|-|few|TRBV5-6
CASRIDGTEAFF
TGTGCCAGCAGAATTGACGGTACTGAAGCTTTCTTT
>TRBJ2-3|-|-|TRBV6-1
CASSPRGEGTDTQYF
TGTGCCAGCAGCCCCCGTGGGGAAGGCACAGATACGCAGTATTTT
>TRBJ2-3|TRBD2|few|TRBV30
CAWRAGGPGDTQYF
TGTGCCTGGAGAGCGGGAGGACCCGGGGATACGCAGTATTTT
>TRBJ2-7|-|few|TRBV20-1
CSARDDYEQYF
TGCAGTGCTAGGGACGACTACGAGCAGTACTTC
>TRBJ2-5|-|medium-sized|TRBV3-1
CASSQNPSQGVQETQYF
TGTGCCAGCAGCCAAAACCCCAGCCAAGGGGTACAAGAGACCCAGTACTTC
>TRBJ2-2|TRBD2|-|TRBV6-1
CASSSPTSGIDTGELFF
TGTGCCAGCAGCTCACCGACTAGCGGGATTGACACCGGGGAGCTGTTTTTT
>TRBJ2-3|-|-|TRBV27
CASSLLITLGGTDTQYF
TGTGCCAGCAGTTTATTGATAACCCTAGGGGGCACAGATACGCAGTATTTT
>TRBJ2-7|-|many|TRBV29-1
CSARGDEQYF
TGCAGCGCGAGGGGGGACGAGCAGTACTTC
>TRBJ2-2|-|few|TRBV5-6
CASSPEGTSNTGELFF
TGTGCCAGCAGCCCCGAAGGGACATCGAACACCGGGGAGCTGTTTTTT
>TRBJ1-1|-|-|TRBV7-2
CASSLLDNTEAFF
TGTGCCAGCAGCTTATTGGATAACACTGAAGCTTTCTTT
>TRBJ1-2|-|few|TRBV27
CASSLDSNYGYTF
TGTGCCAGCAGTTTAGACAGTAACTATGGCTACACCTTC
>TRBJ2-1|-|many|TRBV5-1
CASSRTPTLGSYNEQFF
TGCGCCAGCAGCCGGACCCCCACACTAGGTTCCTACAATGAGCAGTTCTTC
>TRBJ2-7|-|many|TRBV3-1
CASSQGEQYF
TGTGCCAGCAGCCAAGGGGAGCAGTACTTC
>TRBJ2-1|-|many|TRBV28
CASTPVIGNEQFF
TGTGCCAGCACCCCCGTCATCGGGAATGAGCAGTTCTTC
>TRBJ2-1|TRBD1|many|TRBV7-7
CASSLGTGDFNEQFF
TGTGCCAGCAGCTTAGGGACAGGGGACTTCAATGAGCAGTTCTTC
>TRBJ2-1|-|few|TRBV5-1
CASSLDWLYEQFF
TGCGCCAGCAGCTTGGATTGGCTGTATGAGCAGTTCTTC
>TRBJ2-1|TRBD2|many|TRBV15
CATSFSGNSYNEQFF
TGTGCCACCAGCTTTAGCGGGAACTCCTACAATGAGCAGTTCTTC
>TRBJ1-2|TRBD1|few|TRBV12-3/TRBV12-4
CASSIGTEYYGYTF
TGTGCCAGCAGTATAGGGACAGAATACTATGGCTACACCTTC
>TRBJ1-5|-|many|TRBV19
CASSIIGSHQPQHF
TGTGCCAGTAGTATAATCGGCAGTCATCAGCCCCAGCATTTT
>TRBJ2-1|TRBD2|-|TRBV12-3/TRBV12-4
CASSRPGLAGPYNEQFF
TGTGCCAGCAGCCGTCCGGGACTAGCGGGGCCCTACAATGAGCAGTTCTTC
>TRBJ1-5|TRBD1|-|TRBV11-1
CASSKLGRTGGAWGNQPQHF
TGTGCCAGCAGCAAGTTGGGTAGGACAGGGGGCGCGTGGGGCAATCAGCCCCAGCATTTT
>TRBJ1-2|-|-|TRBV10-2
CATRSGPDGYTF
TGCGCCACCCGATCCGGGCCGGATGGCTACACCTTC
>TRBJ2-1|TRBD2|few|TRBV7-9
CASSPAGTSGIYNEQFF
TGTGCCAGCAGCCCAGCCGGGACTAGCGGGATTTACAATGAGCAGTTCTTC
>TRBJ2-1|-|few|TRBV12-3/TRBV12-4
CASSFLAGNNEQFF
TGTGCCAGCAGTTTTCTCGCGGGGAACAATGAGCAGTTCTTC